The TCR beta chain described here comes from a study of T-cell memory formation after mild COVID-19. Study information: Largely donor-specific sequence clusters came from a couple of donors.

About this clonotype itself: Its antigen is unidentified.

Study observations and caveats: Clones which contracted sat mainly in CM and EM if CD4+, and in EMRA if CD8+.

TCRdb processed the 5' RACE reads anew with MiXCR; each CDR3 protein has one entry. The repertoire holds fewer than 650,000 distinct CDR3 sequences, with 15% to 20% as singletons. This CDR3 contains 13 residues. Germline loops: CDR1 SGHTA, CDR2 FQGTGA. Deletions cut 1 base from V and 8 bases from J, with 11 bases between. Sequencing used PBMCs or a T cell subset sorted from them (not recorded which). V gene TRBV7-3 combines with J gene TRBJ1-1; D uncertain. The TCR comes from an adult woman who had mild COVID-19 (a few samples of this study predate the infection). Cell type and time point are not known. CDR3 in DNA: TGTGCCAGCAGCTTAATTTATGGGAAGGAAGCTTTCTTT. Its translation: CASSLIYGKEAFF. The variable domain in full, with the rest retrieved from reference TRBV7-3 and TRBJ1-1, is GAGVSQTPSNKVTEKGKYVELRCDPISGHTALYWYRQSLGQGPEFLIYFQGTGAADDSGLPNDRFFAVRPEGSVSTLKIQRTERGDSAVYLCASSLIYGKEAFFGQGTRLTVV.